This paragraph covers one T cell receptor (beta chain) sequence. This clone came up once. Its antigen remains undetermined. Per-base quality was not reported, and no clone a single base away is much larger than it. The data are from a study of blood T cell repertoires in COVID-19 (dated by TCRdb to between 2020 and 2021). At the level of the whole study: Samples covering the acute and convalescent phases of COVID-19 were provided by collaborators in the United States, Italy and Spain. The prospective study material was composed of cDNA or gDNA derived from T cells, B-cell-depleted T cells, or PBMCs. Deeply sampled blood TCRbeta repertoires from subjects exposed to, actively infected with, or recovered from COVID-19 were included in the dataset. A freely available public database, intended as a resource for researchers studying the immune response to SARS-CoV-2, is where the repertoires were released. Samples came from the ongoing ImmuneRACE study (first 160 participants) plus 1,254 subjects from 6 global collaborators. Sample metadata almost always included a de-identified subject ID, COVID-19 status, age in years and sex. Where available, HLA class I and class II types were obtained from metadata supplied by the sample provider rather than from assay-based typing.

General study outcomes and caveats: The quantity of clinical and demographic metadata differed by source and by participant and was supplied without curation.

One collaborating source in Seattle enrolled patients while the patients were actively infected and followed the patients over time throughout the course of disease. Each collaborating institution followed its own protocols to collect whole blood in K2EDTA tubes. For TCRbeta analysis, collaborators shipped samples in one of three forms: frozen whole blood, isolated PBMCs, or DNA extracted from either of those sample types. The CDR3 measures 14 amino acids from cysteine to phenylalanine. The sequence is cut down to CDR3 DNA, 42 bases in frame from base 1. Based on the germline V gene (reference sequence), the CDR1 and CDR2 sequences are WNHNN and SYGVQD. Relative to germline, V is missing 8 bases and J is missing 3 bases, with 9 bases of the junction outside any gene match. TCRbeta CDR3 regions were amplified from genomic DNA using the immunoSEQ Assay, a bias-controlled multiplex PCR. The published analysis was carried out like this. The number of nucleated cells in each sample was estimated by amplification of reference gene primers within the assay. Sequence reads were collapsed and filtered to measure the absolute abundance of every unique TCRbeta CDR3 rearrangement. For each sample, productive Simpson clonality was calculated as the square root of Simpson's diversity index across productive rearrangements. In TCRdb, the immuneACCESS table is reduced to in-frame sequences with V and J assigned. These tables do not hold every clone; where another copy was compared, an unresolved V gene accounts for under half, and the others remain unexplained. For V, J and clone size, that table is used; D and trimming come from the DNA. Within this sample are approximately 240,000 clones, with 85% to 95% of them counted one time only. In total, the top ten clones hold about 0.8% of the sample.

This clonotype was obtained from a man aged 25-45 years with COVID-19, enrolled during active disease. The V and J segments used are TRBV10-1 and TRBJ1-2; 7 central bases correspond to TRBD1. The sample taken for sequencing was peripheral blood. The bases read TGCGCCAGCCCCCGGGACAGAATCTACTATGGCTACACCTTC. Its amino acids are CASPRDRIYYGYTF.